Below, 8 T cell receptor beta chains from the same sample are listed, as sequenced in a study of OX40 agonist ivuxolimab in advanced cancers. Libraries were prepared by immunoSEQ multiplex PCR; TCRdb keeps only in-frame clonotypes and omits some of them. The sample yields about 12,000 clones, under 80% seen once. Here the sequenced sample was CD4+ or CD8+ T cells sorted from blood, taken in a trial of the OX40 agonist ivuxolimab. The source of these receptors is an adult with an advanced solid tumor such as melanoma, head and neck, liver or kidney cancer.

The chain couples TRBV5-8 to TRBJ2-7, with 7 bases that match TRBD2. This CDR3 has 16 residues. V lost 2 bases to trimming and J lost 4 bases; unmatched junction nucleotides: 12. Germline CDR1 SGHTS, CDR2 YDEGEE. DNA for the CDR3: TGTGCCAGCAGCTTTCGACCCGGGCTAGCGGAGTACGAGCAGTACGTC. Its protein product is CASSFRPGLAEYEQYV.

This chain connects TRBV2 to TRBJ2-5; D may correspond to TRBD1 or TRBD2 (5 bases each). V lost 6 bases to trimming and J lost 4 bases, with 9 bases between them. In germline, CDR1 is SNHLY, CDR2 FYNNEI. The CDR3 covers 12 residues. The CDR3 nucleotides read TGTGCCAGCAGGGGGGACGTAGAGACCCAGTACTTC. Its protein product is CASRGDVETQYF.

This chain uses TRBV2 with TRBJ1-2; TRBD1 matches at 7 bases. Per germline, CDR1 SNHLY and CDR2 FYNNEI. There are 15 residues in the CDR3. V was clipped by 3 bases and J by 0 bases; unmatched bases: 4. CDR3 region: CASSDRDSPNYGYTF. CDR3 DNA: TGTGCCAGCAGTGACCGGGACAGCCCTAACTATGGCTACACCTTC. Looking up the rest from reference TRBV2 and TRBJ1-2 gives the full variable domain: EPEVTQTPSHQVTQMGQEVILRCVPISNHLYFYWYRQILGQKVEFLVSFYNNEISEKSEIFDDQFSVERPDGSNFTLKIRSTKLEDSAMYFCASSDRDSPNYGYTFGSGTRLTVV.

V is TRBV10-1 and J is TRBJ1-4; 8 positions match TRBD1. This CDR3 spans 14 amino acids. Per the germline V gene, CDR1 is WNHNN and CDR2 is SYGVQD (reference sequence). V was clipped by 3 bases and J by 6 bases; unmatched bases: 3. For the CDR3, the DNA is TGCGCCAGCAGTGAAGGGACAGGCGATGAAAAACTGTTTTTT. Protein: CASSEGTGDEKLFF.

This chain's CDR3 is CASQGLAGDNEQFF. In DNA, the CDR3 is TGTGCCAGCCAGGGACTAGCGGGAGACAATGAGCAGTTCTTC. The chain carries TRBV2 and TRBJ2-1; 14 positions agree with TRBD2. Germline V gene sequence: CDR1 SNHLY, CDR2 FYNNEI. V shed 8 bases and J 5 bases; nucleotides not matched to a gene: 2. The CDR3 extends over 14 amino acids.

The V gene is TRBV5-1, the J gene TRBJ2-1, with D unclear. V was pared by 4 bases and J by 0 bases, with 11 bases between. The CDR3 has 15 amino acids. Germline values: CDR1 SGHRS, CDR2 YFSETQ. CDR3 sequence (DNA): TGCGCCAGCAGCCAAGAACTGAGCTCCTACAATGAGCAGTTCTTC. This sequence encodes CASSQELSSYNEQFF.

This chain connects TRBV2 to TRBJ2-3; weak D call: TRBD2 (6 bases). The germline gives CDR1 SNHLY, CDR2 FYNNEI. The CDR3 covers 15 residues. Trimming took 8 bases from V and 5 from J, leaving 20 bases between them. This CDR3 reads CASGSRGLRGDTQYF. The DNA for the CDR3 is TGTGCCAGCGGCTCGAGGGGCCTGCGGGGAGATACGCAGTATTTT.

The CDR3 sequence is CASSAHDRGLGQPQHF. CDR3 in DNA: TGTGCCAGCAGCGCCCATGACAGGGGCTTGGGTCAGCCCCAGCATTTT. The chain links TRBV9 to TRBJ1-5; 8 nucleotides agree with TRBD1. CDR1 is SGDLS and CDR2 is YYNGEE in the germline V gene. Germline trimming cut 3 bases from V and 6 bases from J; bases unmatched to any gene: 11. The CDR3 is 16 residues long.